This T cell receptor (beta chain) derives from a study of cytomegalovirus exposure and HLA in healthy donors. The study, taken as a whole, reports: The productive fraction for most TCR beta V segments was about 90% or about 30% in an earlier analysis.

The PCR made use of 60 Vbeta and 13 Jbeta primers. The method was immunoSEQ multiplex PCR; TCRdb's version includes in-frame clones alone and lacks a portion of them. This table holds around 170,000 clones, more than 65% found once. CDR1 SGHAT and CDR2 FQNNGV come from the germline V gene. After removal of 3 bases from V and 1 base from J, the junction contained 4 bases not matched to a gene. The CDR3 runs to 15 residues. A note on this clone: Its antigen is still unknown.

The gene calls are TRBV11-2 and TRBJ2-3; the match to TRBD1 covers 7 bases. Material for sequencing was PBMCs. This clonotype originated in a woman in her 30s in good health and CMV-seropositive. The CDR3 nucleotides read TGTGCCAGCAGCTTCAGGCAGGGGGGCACAGATACGCAGTATTTT. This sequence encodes CASSFRQGGTDTQYF. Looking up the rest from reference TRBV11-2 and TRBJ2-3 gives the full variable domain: EAGVAQSPRYKIIEKRQSVAFWCNPISGHATLYWYQQILGQGPKLLIQFQNNGVVDDSQLPKDRFSAERLKGVDSTLKIQPAKLEDSAVYLCASSFRQGGTDTQYFGPGTRLTVL.